The rows below give T cell receptor beta chains drawn from one sample of a study of blood T cell repertoires in COVID-19. The method was immunoSEQ multiplex PCR; TCRdb's version includes in-frame clones alone and lacks a portion of them. Among about 260,000 clones, approximately 89% were seen once, and the ten largest hold 2.5% to 3%. The material sequenced was PBMCs or T cells enriched from blood (not recorded which). The receptors shown here come from a middle-aged man who had been exposed to COVID-19. Both conserved end residues are part of each CDR3. The order of the fields is D gene, clone size, J gene, V gene, CDR3 DNA, CDR3 protein. The D gene is left open where the match is weak. Some rows have no size entry. The others give once, few or many, or a class for an expanded clone.

>NA|NA|TRBJ2-1|TRBV7-9
TGTGCCAGCAGCATCTCGGAGAAATCCTACAATGAGCAGTTCTTC
CASSISEKSYNEQFF
>TRBD2|NA|TRBJ2-2|TRBV10-3
TGTGCCATCAGTGCCGGGACTACGAACACCGGGGAGCTGTTTTTT
CAISAGTTNTGELFF
>NA|NA|TRBJ2-6|TRBV6-5
TGTGCCACCTTACAGGGAGACGGGGCCAACGTCCTGACTTTC
CATLQGDGANVLTF
>NA|NA|TRBJ2-4|TRBV4-2
TGTGCCAGCAGCCAAGATCCGGGGGCCAAAAACATTCAGTACTTC
CASSQDPGAKNIQYF
>NA|NA|TRBJ1-2|TRBV11-1
TGTGCCAGCAGCGGGATACTCGGCAGGGGTGTCTATGGCTACACCTTC
CASSGILGRGVYGYTF
>NA|NA|TRBJ1-4|TRBV5-5
TGTGCCAGCAGCTTGACAGTTGCAACTAATGAAAAACTGTTTTTT
CASSLTVATNEKLFF
>NA|NA|TRBJ2-2|TRBV2
TGTGCCAGCAGTGTGAGGCAGGGAGGCACCGGGGAGCTGTTTTTT
CASSVRQGGTGELFF
>NA|NA|TRBJ1-4|TRBV7-9
TGTGCCAGCAGCTTAGGAGATAACGAAAATGAAAAACTGTTTTTT
CASSLGDNENEKLFF
>TRBD1|NA|TRBJ2-7|TRBV11-3
TGTGCCAGCAGCGTGGACAGGACCTACGAGCAGTACTTC
CASSVDRTYEQYF
>NA|NA|TRBJ1-5|TRBV19
TGTGCCAGTAGTCCGGCAGGGGATCTTCAGCCCCAGCATTTT
CASSPAGDLQPQHF
>NA|NA|TRBJ1-2|TRBV27
TGTGCCAGCAGTTTATCAGTCGGGAACAGCCACTATGGCTACACCTTC
CASSLSVGNSHYGYTF
>NA|NA|TRBJ1-2|TRBV6-1
TGTGCCAGCAGTGAAGGTGGCGACAGGAGCTATGGCTACACCTTC
CASSEGGDRSYGYTF
>NA|NA|TRBJ1-5|TRBV28
TGTGCCAGCAGTTTAGAGGGTTTTCAGCCCCAGCATTTT
CASSLEGFQPQHF
>TRBD2|NA|TRBJ2-1|TRBV4-2
TGTGCCAGCAGCCAGGCCGGGACTAGGCCCAGTGAGCAGTTCTTC
CASSQAGTRPSEQFF
>TRBD2|NA|TRBJ2-7|TRBV11-2
TGTGCCAGCACCAAGTTGGGGCTAGCGGGCGTCACCTACGAGCAGTACTTC
CASTKLGLAGVTYEQYF
>TRBD2|once|TRBJ2-1|TRBV27
TGTGCCAGCAGCCTTTATTTGGCTAGCGGGAGAAGTGAGCAGTTCTTC
CASSLYLASGRSEQFF